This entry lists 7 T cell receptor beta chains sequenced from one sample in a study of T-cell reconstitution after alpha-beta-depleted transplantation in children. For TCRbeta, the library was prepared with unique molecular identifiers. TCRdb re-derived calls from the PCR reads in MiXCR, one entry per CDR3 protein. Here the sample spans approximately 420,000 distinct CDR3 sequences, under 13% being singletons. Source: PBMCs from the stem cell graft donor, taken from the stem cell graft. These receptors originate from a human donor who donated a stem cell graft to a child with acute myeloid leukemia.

The CDR3 loop reads CASSLAGGGSTDTQYF. Written as DNA, the CDR3 is TGCGCCAGCAGCTTGGCTGGCGGGGGGAGCACAGATACGCAGTATTTT. The chain employs TRBV5-1 and TRBJ2-3; 8 bases agree with TRBD2. V was pared by 0 bases and J by 0 bases, with 3 bases of the junction left unmatched. The CDR3 totals 16 residues. Germline CDR1 is SGHRS and CDR2 is YFSETQ.

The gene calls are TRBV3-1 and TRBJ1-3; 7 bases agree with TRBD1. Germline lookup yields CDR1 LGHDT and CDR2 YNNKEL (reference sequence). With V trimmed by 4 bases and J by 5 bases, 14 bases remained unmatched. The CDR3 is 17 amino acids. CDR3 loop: CASSLWTGDTARNTIYF. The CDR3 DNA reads TGTGCCAGCAGCCTTTGGACAGGAGATACGGCTAGAAACACCATATATTTT. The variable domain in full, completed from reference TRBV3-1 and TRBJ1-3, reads DTAVSQTPKYLVTQMGNDKSIKCEQNLGHDTMYWYKQDSKKFLKIMFSYNNKELIINETVPNRFSPKSPDKAHLNLHINSLELGDSAVYFCASSLWTGDTARNTIYFGEGSWLTVV.

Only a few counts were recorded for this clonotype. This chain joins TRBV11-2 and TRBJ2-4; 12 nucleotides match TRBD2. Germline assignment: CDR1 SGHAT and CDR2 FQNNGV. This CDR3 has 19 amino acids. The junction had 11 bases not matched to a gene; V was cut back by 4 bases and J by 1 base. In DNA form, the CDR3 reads TGTGCCAGCAGCTGGTCCGGGACTAGCGGGCGAGTGGCCAAAAACATTCAGTACTTC. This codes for CASSWSGTSGRVAKNIQYF.

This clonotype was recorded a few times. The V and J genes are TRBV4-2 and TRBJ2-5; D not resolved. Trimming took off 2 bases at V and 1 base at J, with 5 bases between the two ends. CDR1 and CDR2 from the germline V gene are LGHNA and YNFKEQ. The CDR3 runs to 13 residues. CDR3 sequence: CASSQFGQETQYF. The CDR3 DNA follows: TGTGCCAGCAGCCAATTCGGCCAAGAGACCCAGTACTTC.

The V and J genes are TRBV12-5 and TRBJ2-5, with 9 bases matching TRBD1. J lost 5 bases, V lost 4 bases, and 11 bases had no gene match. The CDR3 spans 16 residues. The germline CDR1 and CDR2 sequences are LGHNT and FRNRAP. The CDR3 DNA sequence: TGTGCTAGTGGTTCCAGGGACAGGGCCCCCGGGGAGACCCAGTACTTC. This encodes CASGSRDRAPGETQYF.

In nucleotides, the CDR3 is TGTGCCAGCAGCTTCCCTGTCGGGACAGGGGGCACAGATACGCAGTATTTT. Translation: CASSFPVGTGGTDTQYF. J is TRBJ2-3 and V is TRBV5-4, with 10 bases lining up with TRBD1. J was trimmed by 1 base and V by 2 bases; bases with no gene match: 7. Germline V gene lookup returns CDR1 SGHNT and CDR2 YYREEE (reference sequence). The CDR3 extends over 17 amino acids.

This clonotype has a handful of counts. CDR3 region: CASSLPGSGRLDNEQFF. CDR3 in DNA: TGCGCCAGCAGCTTACCCGGTAGCGGGAGGTTGGACAATGAGCAGTTCTTC. This chain links TRBV5-1 with TRBJ2-1; 10 bases are shared with TRBD2. Germline trimming cut 2 bases from V and 5 bases from J; bases unmatched to any gene: 10. This CDR3 comprises 17 residues. Germline values: CDR1 SGHRS, CDR2 YFSETQ.